This T cell receptor beta chain was identified in a study of blood T cell repertoires in COVID-19. The CDR3 extends over 14 amino acids. Germline V gives CDR1 MNHEY, CDR2 SVGAGI. Trimming shortened V by 4 bases and J by 3 bases, and 12 bases separated the two germline ends. This clone showed up just once. Assay: immunoSEQ multiplex PCR; the TCRdb copy retains only in-frame clones and omits some. This table has 190,000 or so clones, about 86% appearing once. V is TRBV6-5 and J is TRBJ1-1; D gene ambiguous. Sequenced input: peripheral blood. This sequence was found in a young woman who had recovered from COVID-19. CDR3 DNA sequence: TGTGCCAGCAGTTCCCTATGGCAGGACACTGAAGCTTTCTTT. Its protein is CASSSLWQDTEAFF.